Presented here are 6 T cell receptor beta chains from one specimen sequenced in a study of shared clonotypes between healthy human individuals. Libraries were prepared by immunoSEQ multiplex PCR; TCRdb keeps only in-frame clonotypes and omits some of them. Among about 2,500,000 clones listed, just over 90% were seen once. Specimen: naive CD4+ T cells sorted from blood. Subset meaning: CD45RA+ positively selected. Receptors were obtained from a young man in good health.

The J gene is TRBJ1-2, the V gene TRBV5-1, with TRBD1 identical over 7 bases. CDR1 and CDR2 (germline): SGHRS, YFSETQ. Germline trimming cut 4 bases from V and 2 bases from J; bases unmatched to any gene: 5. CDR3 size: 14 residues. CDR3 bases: TGCGCCAGCAGCCCCCGGACAGGAAACTATGGCTACACCTTC. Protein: CASSPRTGNYGYTF. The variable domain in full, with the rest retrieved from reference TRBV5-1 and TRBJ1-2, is KAGVTQTPRYLIKTRGQQVTLSCSPISGHRSVSWYQQTPGQGLQFLFEYFSETQRNKGNFPGRFSGRQFSNSRSEMNVSTLELGDSALYLCASSPRTGNYGYTFGSGTRLTVV.

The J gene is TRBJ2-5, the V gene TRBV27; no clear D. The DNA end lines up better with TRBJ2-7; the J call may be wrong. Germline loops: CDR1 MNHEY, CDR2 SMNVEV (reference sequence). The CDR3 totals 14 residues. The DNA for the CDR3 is TGTGCCAGCAGTTTAAACCCGGAACCCTACGAGCAGTACTTC. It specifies CASSLNPEPYEQYF.

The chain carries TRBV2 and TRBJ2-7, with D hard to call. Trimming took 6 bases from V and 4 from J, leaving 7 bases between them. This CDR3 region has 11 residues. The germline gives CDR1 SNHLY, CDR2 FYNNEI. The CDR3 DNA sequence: TGTGCCAGCAGCCTTATTTACGAGCAGTACTTC. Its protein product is CASSLIYEQYF.

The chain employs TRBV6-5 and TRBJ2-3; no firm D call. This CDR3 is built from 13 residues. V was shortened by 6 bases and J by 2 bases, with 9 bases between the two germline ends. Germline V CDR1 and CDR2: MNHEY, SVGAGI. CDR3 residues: CASRGSSTDTQYF. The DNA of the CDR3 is TGTGCCAGCAGGGGAAGCTCCACAGATACGCAGTATTTT.

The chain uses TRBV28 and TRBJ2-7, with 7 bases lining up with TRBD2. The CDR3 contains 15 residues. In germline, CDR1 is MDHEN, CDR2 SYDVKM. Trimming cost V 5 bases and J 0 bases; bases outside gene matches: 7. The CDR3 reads CASSPQRDSSYEQYF. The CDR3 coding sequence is TGTGCCAGCAGTCCCCAGCGGGACTCCTCCTACGAGCAGTACTTC.

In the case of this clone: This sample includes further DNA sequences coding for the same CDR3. CDR3 bases: TGTGCCAGTAGTACGACAGGGTTGAACACTGAAGCTTTCTTT. It encodes CASSTTGLNTEAFF. This chain connects TRBV19 to TRBJ1-1; 7 nucleotides match TRBD1. J was trimmed by 0 bases and V by 4 bases; bases with no gene match: 2. The length of the CDR3 is 14 residues. CDR1 and CDR2 (germline): LNHDA, SQIVND (reference sequence).